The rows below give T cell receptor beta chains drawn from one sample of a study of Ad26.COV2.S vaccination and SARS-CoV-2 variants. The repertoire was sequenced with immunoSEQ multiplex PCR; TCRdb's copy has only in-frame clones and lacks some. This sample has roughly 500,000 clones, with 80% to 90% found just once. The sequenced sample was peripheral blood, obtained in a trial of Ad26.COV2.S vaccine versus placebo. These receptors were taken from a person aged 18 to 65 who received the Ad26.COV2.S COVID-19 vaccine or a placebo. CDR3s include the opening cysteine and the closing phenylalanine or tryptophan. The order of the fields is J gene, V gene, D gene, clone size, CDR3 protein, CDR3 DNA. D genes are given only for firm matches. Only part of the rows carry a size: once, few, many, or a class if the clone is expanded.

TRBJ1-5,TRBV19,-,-,CASSIFREPQHF,TGTGCCAGTAGTATCTTCAGGGAGCCCCAGCATTTT
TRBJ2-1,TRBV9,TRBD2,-,CASGTSGVWEQFF,TGTGCCAGTGGGACTAGCGGGGTCTGGGAGCAGTTCTTC
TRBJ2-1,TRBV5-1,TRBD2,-,CASSWGLAGPAYNEQFF,TGCGCCAGCAGCTGGGGACTAGCGGGACCCGCCTACAATGAGCAGTTCTTC
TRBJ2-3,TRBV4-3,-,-,CASSQEPSLGGWPDTQYF,TGCGCCAGCAGCCAGGAACCGTCCCTAGGCGGGTGGCCAGATACGCAGTATTTT
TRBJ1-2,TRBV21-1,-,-,CASSKLYGQVKLYGYTF,TGTGCCAGCAGCAAACTCTATGGACAGGTAAAGTTATATGGCTACACCTTC
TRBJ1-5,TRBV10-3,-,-,CAISEYSNQPQHF,TGTGCCATCAGTGAATATAGCAATCAGCCCCAGCATTTT
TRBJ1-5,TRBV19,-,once,CASSAPGPVGRGNQPQHF,TGTGCCAGTAGTGCTCCGGGACCGGTGGGAAGGGGCAATCAGCCCCAGCATTTT
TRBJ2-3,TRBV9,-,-,CASSVAPNWGDTQYF,TGTGCCAGCAGCGTAGCCCCCAACTGGGGAGATACGCAGTATTTT
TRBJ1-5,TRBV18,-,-,CASSPGGPHQPQHF,TGTGCCAGCTCACCTGGCGGGCCTCATCAGCCCCAGCATTTT
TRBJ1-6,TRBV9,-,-,CASSVGLRGWENSPLHF,TGTGCCAGCAGCGTGGGCTTGCGAGGGTGGGAAAATTCACCCCTCCACTTT
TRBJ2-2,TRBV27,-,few,CASSLWGAGGELFF,TGTGCCAGCAGTTTATGGGGGGCGGGCGGGGAGCTGTTTTTT
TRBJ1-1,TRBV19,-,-,CASKGGGTEAFF,TGTGCCAGTAAGGGGGGGGGAACTGAAGCTTTCTTT
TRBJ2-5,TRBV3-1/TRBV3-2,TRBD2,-,CASSQEAGEETQYF,TGTGCCAGCAGCCAAGAAGCGGGAGAAGAGACCCAGTACTTC
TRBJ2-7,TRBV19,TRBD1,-,CASSMSAGTGSYEQYF,TGTGCCAGTAGTATGTCGGCCGGGACAGGGTCCTACGAGCAGTACTTC
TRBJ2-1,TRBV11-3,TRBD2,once,CASSLGGLAGVAYNEQFF,TGTGCCAGCAGCTTGGGGGGACTAGCGGGAGTTGCATACAATGAGCAGTTCTTC
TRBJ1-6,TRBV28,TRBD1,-,CASSLWGQGGSPLHF,TGTGCCAGCAGTTTATGGGGACAGGGTGGGTCACCCCTCCACTTT
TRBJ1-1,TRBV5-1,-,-,CASSLREGWNTEAFF,TGCGCCAGCAGCTTGAGGGAGGGGTGGAACACTGAAGCTTTCTTT
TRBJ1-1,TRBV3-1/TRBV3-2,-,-,CASSQGPPGWAFF,TGTGCCAGCAGCCAAGGGCCCCCCGGGTGGGCTTTCTTT
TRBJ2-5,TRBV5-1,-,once,CASSLYGIQETQYF,TGCGCCAGCAGCTTGTATGGGATCCAAGAGACCCAGTACTTC
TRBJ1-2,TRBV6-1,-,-,CASSDVRGRYGYTF,TGTGCCAGCAGTGATGTGAGGGGGAGGTATGGCTACACCTTC
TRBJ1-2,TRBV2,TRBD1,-,CASSNRGRDGYTF,TGTGCCAGCAGTAACAGGGGGCGCGATGGCTACACCTTC
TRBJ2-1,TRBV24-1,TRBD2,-,CATSDLRAGNYNEQFF,TGTGCCACCAGTGATTTGCGAGCGGGAAACTACAATGAGCAGTTCTTC
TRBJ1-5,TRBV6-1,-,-,CASSDNRGFNQPQHF,TGTGCCAGCAGTGACAACCGGGGGTTCAATCAGCCCCAGCATTTT
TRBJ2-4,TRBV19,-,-,CASSISDSAKNIQYF,TGTGCCAGTAGTATTTCGGACAGCGCCAAAAACATTCAGTACTTC
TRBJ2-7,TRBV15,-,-,CATSRGRGSNPYEQYF,TGTGCCACCAGCAGGGGGAGGGGGTCCAACCCCTACGAGCAGTACTTC
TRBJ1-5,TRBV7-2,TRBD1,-,CASSRFGTGSNQPQHF,TGTGCCAGCAGCAGGTTCGGGACAGGCAGCAATCAGCCCCAGCATTTT
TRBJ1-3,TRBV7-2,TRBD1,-,CASSKYSPGQATYTIYF,TGTGCCAGCAGCAAATATAGTCCGGGACAGGCGACCTACACCATATATTTT
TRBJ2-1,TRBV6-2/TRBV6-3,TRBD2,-,CASSFGLAGGQFF,TGTGCCAGCAGTTTTGGACTAGCGGGTGGGCAGTTCTTC
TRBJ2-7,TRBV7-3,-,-,CASSLQSYEQYF,TGTGCCAGCAGCCTCCAGAGCTACGAGCAGTACTTC
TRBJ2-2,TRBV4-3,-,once,CASSRSGGRLTNTGELFF,TGCGCCAGCAGCCGAAGTGGAGGGCGATTAACGAACACCGGGGAGCTGTTTTTT
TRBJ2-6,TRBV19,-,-,CASSIRVWGANVLTF,TGTGCCAGTAGTATCCGGGTTTGGGGGGCCAACGTCCTGACTTTC
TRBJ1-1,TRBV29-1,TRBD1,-,CSAKLGQGTYEAFF,TGCAGCGCCAAGTTAGGACAGGGGACCTATGAAGCTTTCTTT
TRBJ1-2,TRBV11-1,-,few,CASSLQAGANYGYTF,TGTGCCAGCAGCTTACAGGCAGGCGCCAACTATGGCTACACCTTC
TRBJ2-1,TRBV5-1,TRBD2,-,CASSSTGTSLDEQFF,TGCGCCAGCAGCTCGACCGGGACTAGCCTGGATGAGCAGTTCTTC
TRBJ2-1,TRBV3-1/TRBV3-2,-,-,CASSLPLYNEQFF,TGTGCCAGCAGCCTCCCCCTTTACAATGAGCAGTTCTTC
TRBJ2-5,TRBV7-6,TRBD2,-,CASTLAGPETQYF,TGTGCCAGCACCTTAGCGGGCCCAGAGACCCAGTACTTC
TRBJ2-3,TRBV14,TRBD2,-,CASSPRLAGRTDTQYF,TGTGCCAGCAGTCCAAGACTAGCGGGCCGCACAGATACGCAGTATTTT
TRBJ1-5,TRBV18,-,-,CASSPPGPLSDQGLVQPQHF,TGTGCCAGCTCACCACCGGGGCCCCTGTCAGATCAGGGGCTGGTTCAGCCCCAGCATTTT
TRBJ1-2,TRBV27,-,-,CASSLGFYDNGQSYGYTF,TGTGCCAGCAGTTTGGGATTCTATGATAACGGACAGTCCTATGGCTACACCTTC
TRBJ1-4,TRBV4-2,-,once,CASSQADGAREKLFF,TGTGCCAGCAGCCAAGCGGACGGTGCCCGTGAAAAACTGTTTTTT
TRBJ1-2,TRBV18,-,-,CASSPLPTDNNYGYTF,TGTGCCAGCTCACCACTCCCGACAGACAATAACTATGGCTACACCTTC
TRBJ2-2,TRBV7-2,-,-,CASSLVGGGELFF,TGTGCCAGCAGCTTAGTGGGCGGCGGGGAGCTGTTTTTT
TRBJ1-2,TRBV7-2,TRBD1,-,CASSPRQGLGYTF,TGTGCCAGCAGCCCGAGACAGGGGTTGGGCTACACCTTC
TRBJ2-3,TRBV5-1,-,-,CASSLGPTSGAQYF,TGCGCCAGCAGCTTGGGACCAACCTCGGGTGCGCAGTATTTT
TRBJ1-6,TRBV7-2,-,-,CASSPRWQGSPLHF,TGTGCCAGCAGCCCCCGGTGGCAGGGGTCACCCCTCCACTTT
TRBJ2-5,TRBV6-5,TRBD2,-,CATISGGLETQYF,TGTGCCACCATCAGCGGGGGGCTAGAGACCCAGTACTTC
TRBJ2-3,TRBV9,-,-,CASSAGARITDTQYF,TGTGCCAGCAGCGCAGGGGCGAGAATCACAGATACGCAGTATTTT
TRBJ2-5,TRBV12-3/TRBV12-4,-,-,CASRRLGETQYF,TGTGCCAGCAGGCGACTAGGAGAGACCCAGTACTTC
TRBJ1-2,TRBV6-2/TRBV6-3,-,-,CASSYSRRYGYTF,TGTGCCAGCAGTTACTCAAGAAGGTACGGCTACACCTTC
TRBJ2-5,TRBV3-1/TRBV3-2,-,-,CASSHDRLPQETQYF,TGTGCCAGCAGCCACGACAGGCTGCCTCAAGAGACCCAGTACTTC
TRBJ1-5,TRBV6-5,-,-,CASRGAGNQPQHF,TGTGCCAGCAGAGGGGCAGGCAATCAGCCCCAGCATTTT
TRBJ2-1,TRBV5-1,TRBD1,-,CASSPMAGTGEQFF,TGCGCCAGCAGCCCCATGGCCGGGACAGGAGAGCAGTTCTTC
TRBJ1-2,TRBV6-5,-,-,CASSLRDTSIGGYTF,TGTGCCAGCTCCCTCCGGGACACCTCTATAGGTGGCTACACCTTC
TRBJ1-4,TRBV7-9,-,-,CASSLIQGNEKLFF,TGTGCCAGCAGCTTAATACAGGGAAATGAAAAACTGTTTTTT
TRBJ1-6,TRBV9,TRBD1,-,CASSPPAGTGNSPLHF,TGTGCCAGCAGCCCCCCCGCCGGGACAGGGAATTCACCCCTCCACTTT